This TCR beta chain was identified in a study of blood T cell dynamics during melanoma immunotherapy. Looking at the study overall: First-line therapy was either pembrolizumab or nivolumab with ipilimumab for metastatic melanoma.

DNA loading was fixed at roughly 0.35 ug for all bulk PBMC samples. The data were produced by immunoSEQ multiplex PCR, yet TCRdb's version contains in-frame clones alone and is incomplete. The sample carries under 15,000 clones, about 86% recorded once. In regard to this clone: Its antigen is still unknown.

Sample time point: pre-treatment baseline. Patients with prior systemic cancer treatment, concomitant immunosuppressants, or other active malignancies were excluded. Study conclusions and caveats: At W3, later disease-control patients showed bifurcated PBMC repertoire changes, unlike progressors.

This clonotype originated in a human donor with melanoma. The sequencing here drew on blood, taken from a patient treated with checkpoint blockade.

The CDR3: CASSEGQLSYNEQFF. CDR3 DNA: TGTGCCAGCAGTGAAGGGCAGCTTTCCTACAATGAGCAGTTCTTC. The J gene is TRBJ2-1, the V gene TRBV2; no clear D. The CDR3 is 15 amino acids. The germline V gene encodes CDR1 SNHLY and CDR2 FYNNEI. Between the trimmed V and J ends, which lost 1 base and 1 base, there was a span of 8 bases. The full variable domain, with the rest looked up from reference TRBV2 and TRBJ2-1, is EPEVTQTPSHQVTQMGQEVILRCVPISNHLYFYWYRQILGQKVEFLVSFYNNEISEKSEIFDDQFSVERPDGSNFTLKIRSTKLEDSAMYFCASSEGQLSYNEQFFGPGTRLTVL.